This is a list of T cell receptor beta chains from one sample in a study of blood T cell repertoires in COVID-19. The method was immunoSEQ multiplex PCR; TCRdb's version includes in-frame clones alone and lacks a portion of them. The sample includes roughly 99,000 clones, approximately 88% of them seen just once. The sequenced material came from peripheral blood. All receptors come from a man between 50 and 59 years old with active or convalescent COVID-19. Each CDR3 is given with its conserved first and last residue. D genes are given only for firm matches. Size is omitted from some rows. Given values are once, few, many or a class for expanded clones.

V	D	size	J	CDR3	DNA
TRBV6-5	TRBD1	.	TRBJ1-1	CASSFDREALEAFF	TGTGCCAGCAGTTTCGACAGGGAGGCCCTTGAAGCTTTCTTT
TRBV6-5	.	once	TRBJ2-1	CASRLLEVSVQFF	TGTGCCAGCAGACTCCTTGAGGTCTCTGTGCAGTTCTTC
TRBV9	TRBD2	.	TRBJ2-2	CASSVDGLANTGELFF	TGTGCCAGCAGCGTAGACGGACTAGCGAACACCGGGGAGCTGTTTTTT
TRBV7-8	TRBD1	.	TRBJ1-2	CASSSWTGDYGYTF	TGTGCCAGCAGCTCCTGGACAGGCGACTATGGCTACACCTTC
TRBV27	.	.	TRBJ1-2	CASSSSGGLSYGYTF	TGTGCCAGCAGTTCCTCGGGGGGGCTTAGCTATGGCTACACCTTC
TRBV2	TRBD1	few	TRBJ2-7	CASNADRSSYEQYF	TGTGCCAGCAACGCGGACAGGAGCTCCTACGAGCAGTACTTC
TRBV19	.	.	TRBJ2-3	CASRPGHRSTDTQYF	TGTGCCAGTAGGCCGGGACATAGGAGCACAGATACGCAGTATTTT
TRBV6-2/TRBV6-3	TRBD1	.	TRBJ2-7	CASSNPRTGSDYEQYF	TGTGCCAGCAGTAATCCCCGGACAGGTAGTGATTACGAGCAGTACTTC
TRBV2	.	.	TRBJ1-2	CASRRQSSFYGYTF	TGTGCCAGCAGGAGACAGTCCTCGTTCTATGGCTACACCTTC
TRBV4-1	TRBD2	.	TRBJ2-1	CAPSRRTSARNEQFF	TGCGCCCCCAGCCGCCGCACTAGCGCCCGAAATGAGCAGTTCTTC
TRBV28	TRBD1	.	TRBJ1-2	CASSSQGQVYGYTF	TGTGCCAGCAGTTCTCAGGGACAGGTCTATGGCTACACCTTC
TRBV5-1	TRBD1	.	TRBJ2-1	CASSLTPGQGAYNEQFF	TGCGCCAGCAGCCTAACACCGGGACAGGGGGCTTACAATGAGCAGTTCTTC
TRBV27	TRBD2	.	TRBJ2-1	CASRKQGLGGDNEQFF	TGTGCCAGCAGAAAACAGGGACTAGGGGGGGACAATGAGCAGTTCTTC
TRBV19	.	.	TRBJ1-1	CASSIMAQGNTEAFF	TGTGCCAGTAGTATCATGGCACAGGGAAACACTGAAGCTTTCTTT
TRBV5-6	TRBD2	.	TRBJ2-5	CASSLSWTSGTGETQYF	TGTGCCAGCAGCTTAAGCTGGACTAGCGGGACAGGAGAGACCCAGTACTTC
TRBV4-1	TRBD1	.	TRBJ1-2	CASSQGQGVVYGYTF	TGCGCCAGCAGCCAAGGACAGGGGGTTGTCTATGGCTACACCTTC
TRBV2	.	few	TRBJ1-3	CASRDGRVDWNTIYF	TGTGCCAGCAGGGACGGCAGGGTTGATTGGAACACCATATATTTT
TRBV24-1	TRBD2	.	TRBJ2-2	CATSETSGSWTGELFF	TGTGCCACCAGTGAAACTAGCGGGAGTTGGACCGGGGAGCTGTTTTTT
TRBV18	TRBD1	.	TRBJ2-1	CASSLLGDRVVNEQFF	TGTGCCAGCTCCCTCCTGGGGGACAGGGTAGTCAATGAGCAGTTCTTC
TRBV21-1	.	.	TRBJ1-1	CASSKDREVEAFF	TGTGCCAGCAGCAAAGACAGGGAAGTTGAAGCTTTCTTT
TRBV29-1	.	.	TRBJ1-1	CSATGTTNTEAFF	TGCAGCGCGACCGGGACAACGAACACTGAAGCTTTCTTT
TRBV6-6	TRBD1	once	TRBJ1-2	CASRTGQGNGYTF	TGTGCCAGCAGGACGGGACAGGGAAATGGCTACACCTTC
TRBV6-2/TRBV6-3	.	.	TRBJ1-2	CASSYSYQYGYTF	TGTGCCAGCAGTTACTCGTACCAGTATGGCTACACCTTC
TRBV15	.	.	TRBJ2-1	CATSRDEGPGRLFNEQFF	TGTGCCACCAGCAGAGATGAGGGTCCAGGGAGGTTGTTCAATGAGCAGTTCTTC
TRBV3-1/TRBV3-2	.	.	TRBJ2-1	CASSQDQPAAQFF	TGTGCCAGCAGCCAAGATCAGCCCGCGGCGCAGTTCTTC
TRBV28	TRBD2	.	TRBJ2-1	CASCSSSGRNHEQFF	TGTGCCAGCTGCTCCTCTAGCGGGAGGAACCATGAGCAGTTCTTC
TRBV28	TRBD2	.	TRBJ2-7	CASSSSASGYYEQYF	TGTGCCAGCAGTTCCTCGGCTAGCGGGTACTACGAGCAGTACTTC
TRBV6-5	.	once	TRBJ1-2	CASSYGGTRLLYGYTF	TGTGCCAGCAGTTACGGCGGGACGAGGTTGCTCTATGGCTACACCTTC
TRBV6-5	.	few	TRBJ1-1	CASSYRGGAGTTEAFF	TGTGCCAGCAGTTATCGGGGGGGCGCCGGGACTACTGAAGCTTTCTTT
TRBV28	.	.	TRBJ1-6	CASGTSSYNSPLHF	TGTGCCAGCGGTACGAGCTCCTATAATTCACCCCTCCACTTT
TRBV4-3	TRBD2	.	TRBJ2-2	CASSQLAGANTGELFF	TGCGCCAGCAGCCAGCTAGCGGGAGCGAACACCGGGGAGCTGTTTTTT
TRBV18	TRBD2	.	TRBJ2-5	CASSPSGIQETQYF	TGTGCCAGCTCGCCGAGCGGGATCCAAGAGACCCAGTACTTC
TRBV9	.	.	TRBJ2-7	CASSAQTGAYEQYF	TGTGCCAGCAGCGCCCAGACTGGTGCATACGAGCAGTACTTC
TRBV4-2	.	.	TRBJ1-2	CASSQDIQELFYGYTF	TGTGCCAGCAGCCAAGATATCCAGGAACTTTTCTATGGCTACACCTTC
TRBV9	.	.	TRBJ2-2	CASSLSPRTGELFF	TGTGCCAGCAGCCTATCGCCGAGGACCGGGGAGCTGTTTTTT
TRBV30	.	.	TRBJ2-7	CAWARERVSYEQYF	TGTGCCTGGGCCCGAGAGCGGGTATCCTACGAGCAGTACTTC
TRBV11-1	.	.	TRBJ1-2	CASSLVSGDYGYTF	TGTGCCAGCAGCTTAGTTTCAGGGGACTATGGCTACACCTTC
TRBV6-5	.	once	TRBJ1-5	CASSYPQNQPQHF	TGTGCCAGCAGTTACCCACAAAATCAGCCCCAGCATTTT
TRBV30	.	once	TRBJ2-2	CAWSRRVNTGELFF	TGTGCCTGGAGTCGCAGGGTTAACACCGGGGAGCTGTTTTTT
TRBV18	.	.	TRBJ2-7	CASSPFFGQEQYF	TGTGCCAGCTCACCATTCTTTGGACAGGAGCAGTACTTC
TRBV5-1	.	.	TRBJ2-7	CASSLALGQTPYEQYF	TGCGCCAGCAGCTTGGCTTTAGGACAGACACCGTACGAGCAGTACTTC
TRBV3-1/TRBV3-2	.	.	TRBJ2-7	CASSQGSWAYEQYF	TGTGCCAGCAGCCAAGGGAGTTGGGCCTACGAGCAGTACTTC
TRBV7-2	.	.	TRBJ2-3	CASSSKRVRADTQYF	TGTGCCAGCAGCTCAAAGCGGGTTCGCGCAGATACGCAGTATTTT
TRBV30	TRBD2	.	TRBJ2-3	CAWRPSGSGTDTQYF	TGTGCCTGGCGACCTAGCGGGAGCGGTACAGATACGCAGTATTTT
TRBV7-2	.	.	TRBJ2-1	CASSLELYNEQFF	TGTGCCAGCAGCTTAGAGCTTTATAATGAGCAGTTCTTC
TRBV3-1/TRBV3-2	TRBD1	.	TRBJ1-5	CASSRDRGQPQHF	TGTGCCAGCAGCCGGGACAGGGGACAGCCCCAGCATTTT
TRBV28	.	.	TRBJ2-7	CASSLSQAYEQYF	TGTGCCAGCAGTTTGTCGCAGGCCTACGAGCAGTACTTC
TRBV28	.	once	TRBJ1-5	CASSSPGDGNQPQHF	TGTGCCAGCAGTTCCCCAGGGGACGGCAATCAGCCCCAGCATTTT
TRBV6-6	.	.	TRBJ2-6	CASSNDRPGANVLTF	TGTGCCAGCAGCAACGACAGACCTGGGGCCAACGTCCTGACTTTC
TRBV5-4	.	.	TRBJ2-2	CASTSDLRDTGELFF	TGTGCCAGCACCTCGGACTTAAGGGACACCGGGGAGCTGTTTTTT
TRBV5-6	.	.	TRBJ2-5	CASSLGLSFGPAGETQYF	TGTGCCAGCAGCCTGGGTCTAAGTTTTGGGCCAGCAGGGGAGACCCAGTACTTC
TRBV28	TRBD2	.	TRBJ2-1	CASSFPYRAGGRNEQFF	TGTGCCAGCAGTTTCCCCTACCGAGCGGGAGGGCGGAATGAGCAGTTCTTC
TRBV30	.	.	TRBJ2-3	CAWNGEDTQYF	TGTGCCTGGAACGGGGAAGATACGCAGTATTTT
TRBV7-8	.	.	TRBJ2-7	CASSLSGDEQYF	TGTGCCAGCAGCTTATCCGGGGACGAGCAGTACTTC
TRBV11-2	.	.	TRBJ1-1	CASRSTFGTEAFF	TGTGCCAGCAGGTCGACTTTCGGCACTGAAGCTTTCTTT